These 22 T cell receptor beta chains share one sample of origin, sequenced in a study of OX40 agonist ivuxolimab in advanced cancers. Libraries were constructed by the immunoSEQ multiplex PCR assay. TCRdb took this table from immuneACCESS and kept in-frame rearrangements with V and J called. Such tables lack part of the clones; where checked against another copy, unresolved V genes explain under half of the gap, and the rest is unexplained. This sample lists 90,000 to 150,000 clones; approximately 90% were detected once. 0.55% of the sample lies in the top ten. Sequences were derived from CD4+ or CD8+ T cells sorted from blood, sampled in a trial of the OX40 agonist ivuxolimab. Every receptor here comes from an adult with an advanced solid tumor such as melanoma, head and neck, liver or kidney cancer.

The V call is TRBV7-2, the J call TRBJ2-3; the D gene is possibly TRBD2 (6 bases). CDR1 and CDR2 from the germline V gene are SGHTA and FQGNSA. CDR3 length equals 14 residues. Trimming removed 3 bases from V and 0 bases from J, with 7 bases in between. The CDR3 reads CASSFAGSTDTQYF. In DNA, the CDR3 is TGTGCCAGCAGCTTTGCGGGGAGCACAGATACGCAGTATTTT.

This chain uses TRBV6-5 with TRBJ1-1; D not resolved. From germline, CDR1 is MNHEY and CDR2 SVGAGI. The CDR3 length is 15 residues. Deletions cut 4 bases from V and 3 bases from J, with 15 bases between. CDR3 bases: TGTGCCAGCAGTTCCGGAGCACCCCTGGACACTGAAGCTTTCTTT. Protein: CASSSGAPLDTEAFF.

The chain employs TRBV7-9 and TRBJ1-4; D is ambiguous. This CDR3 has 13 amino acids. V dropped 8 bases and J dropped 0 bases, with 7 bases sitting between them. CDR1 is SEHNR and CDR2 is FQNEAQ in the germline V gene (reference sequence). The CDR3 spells CASHIATNEKLFF. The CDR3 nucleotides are TGTGCCAGCCATATTGCAACTAATGAAAAACTGTTTTTT.

DNA for the CDR3: TGCGCCAGCAGCTTGGGACAGGGTTCGGCCCCCCTCCACTTT. It yields the protein CASSLGQGSAPLHF. The chain has TRBV5-1 and TRBJ1-6; 7 positions agree with TRBD1. V shed 0 bases and J 13 bases; nucleotides not matched to a gene: 7. The CDR3 spans 14 residues. The germline CDR1 and CDR2 sequences are SGHRS and YFSETQ.

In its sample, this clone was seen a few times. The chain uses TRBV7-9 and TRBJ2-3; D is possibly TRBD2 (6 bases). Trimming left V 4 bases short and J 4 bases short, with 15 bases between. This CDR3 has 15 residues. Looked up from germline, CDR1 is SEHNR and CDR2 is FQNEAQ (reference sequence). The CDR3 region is CASSSGLYLADTQYF. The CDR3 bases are TGTGCCAGCAGCTCGGGACTTTATTTAGCAGATACGCAGTATTTT. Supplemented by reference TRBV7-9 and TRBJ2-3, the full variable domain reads DTGVSQNPRHKITKRGQNVTFRCDPISEHNRLYWYRQTLGQGPEFLTYFQNEAQLEKSRLLSDRFSAERPKGSFSTLEIQRTEQGDSAMYLCASSSGLYLADTQYFGPGTRLTVL.

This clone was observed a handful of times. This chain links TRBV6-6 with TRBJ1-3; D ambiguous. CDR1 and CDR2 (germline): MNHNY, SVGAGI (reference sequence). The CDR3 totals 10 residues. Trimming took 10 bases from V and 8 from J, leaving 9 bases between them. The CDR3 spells CATPSHTIYF. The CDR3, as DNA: TGTGCCACCCCAAGCCACACCATATATTTT.

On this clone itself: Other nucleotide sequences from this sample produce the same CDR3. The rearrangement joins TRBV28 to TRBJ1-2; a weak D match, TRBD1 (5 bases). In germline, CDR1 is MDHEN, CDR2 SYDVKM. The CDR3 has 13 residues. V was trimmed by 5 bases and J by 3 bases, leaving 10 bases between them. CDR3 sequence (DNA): TGTGCCAGCAGTAGTGGGGGGGACTATGGCTACACCTTC. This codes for CASSSGGDYGYTF.

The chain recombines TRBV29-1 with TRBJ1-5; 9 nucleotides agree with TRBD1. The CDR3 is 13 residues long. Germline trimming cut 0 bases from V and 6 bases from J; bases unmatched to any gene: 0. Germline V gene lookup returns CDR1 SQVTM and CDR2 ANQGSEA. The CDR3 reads CSVEEGQGQPQHF. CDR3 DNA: TGCAGCGTTGAAGAGGGACAGGGTCAGCCCCAGCATTTT.

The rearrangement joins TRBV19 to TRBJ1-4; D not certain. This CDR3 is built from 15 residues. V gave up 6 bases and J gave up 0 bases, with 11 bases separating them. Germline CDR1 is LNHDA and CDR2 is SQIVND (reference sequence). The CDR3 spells CASSGPSATNEKLFF. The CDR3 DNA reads TGTGCCAGTAGCGGTCCCAGTGCAACTAATGAAAAACTGTTTTTT.

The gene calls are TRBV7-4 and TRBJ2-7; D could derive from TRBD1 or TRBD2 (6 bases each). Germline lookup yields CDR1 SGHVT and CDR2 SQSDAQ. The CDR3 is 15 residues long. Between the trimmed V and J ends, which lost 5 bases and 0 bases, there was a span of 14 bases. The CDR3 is CASSPRGGSSYEQYF. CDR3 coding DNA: TGTGCCAGCAGCCCTCGAGGGGGGAGCTCCTACGAGCAGTACTTC.

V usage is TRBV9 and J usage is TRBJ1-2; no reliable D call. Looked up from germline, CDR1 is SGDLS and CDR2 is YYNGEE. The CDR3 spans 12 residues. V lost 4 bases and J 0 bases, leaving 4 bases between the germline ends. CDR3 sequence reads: CASSPANYGYTF. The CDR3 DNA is TGTGCCAGCAGCCCGGCTAACTATGGCTACACCTTC.

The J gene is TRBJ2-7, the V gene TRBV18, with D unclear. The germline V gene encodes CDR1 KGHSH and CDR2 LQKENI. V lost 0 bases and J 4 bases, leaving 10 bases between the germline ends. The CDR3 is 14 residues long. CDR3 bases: TGTGCCAGCTCACCACCCGGGTCAGCTTACGAGCAGTACTTC. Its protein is CASSPPGSAYEQYF.

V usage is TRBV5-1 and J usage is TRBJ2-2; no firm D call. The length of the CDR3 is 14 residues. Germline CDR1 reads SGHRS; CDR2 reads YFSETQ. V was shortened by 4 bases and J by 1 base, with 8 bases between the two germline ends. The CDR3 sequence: CASSLHGNTGELFF. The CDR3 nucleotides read TGCGCCAGCAGCCTGCACGGGAACACCGGGGAGCTGTTTTTT.

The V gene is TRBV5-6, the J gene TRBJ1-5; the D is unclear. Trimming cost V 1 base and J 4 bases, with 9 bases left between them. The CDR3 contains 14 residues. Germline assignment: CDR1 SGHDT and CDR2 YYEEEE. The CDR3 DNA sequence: TGTGCCAGCAGCTTGCTGTCAGATAATCAGCCCCAGCATTTT. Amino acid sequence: CASSLLSDNQPQHF.

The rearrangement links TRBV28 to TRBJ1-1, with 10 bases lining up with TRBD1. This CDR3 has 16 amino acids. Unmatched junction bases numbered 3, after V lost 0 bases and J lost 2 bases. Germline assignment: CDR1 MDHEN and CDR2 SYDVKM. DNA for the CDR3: TGTGCCAGCAGTTTATGGACAGGGGGCCCCAACACTGAAGCTTTCTTT. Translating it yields CASSLWTGGPNTEAFF.

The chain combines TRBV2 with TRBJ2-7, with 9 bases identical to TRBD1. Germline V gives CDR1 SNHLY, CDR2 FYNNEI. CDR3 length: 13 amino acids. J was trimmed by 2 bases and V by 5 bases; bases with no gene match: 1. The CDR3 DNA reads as TGTGCCAGCAGTACAGGGGGCCCCTACGAGCAGTACTTC. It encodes CASSTGGPYEQYF.

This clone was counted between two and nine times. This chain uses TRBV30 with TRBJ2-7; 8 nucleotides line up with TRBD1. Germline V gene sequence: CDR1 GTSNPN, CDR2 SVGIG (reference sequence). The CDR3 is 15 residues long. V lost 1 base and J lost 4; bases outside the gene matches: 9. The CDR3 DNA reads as TGTGCCTGGAGTGCAGCGACAGGGGCTTCTTACGAGCAGTACTTC. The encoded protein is CAWSAATGASYEQYF.

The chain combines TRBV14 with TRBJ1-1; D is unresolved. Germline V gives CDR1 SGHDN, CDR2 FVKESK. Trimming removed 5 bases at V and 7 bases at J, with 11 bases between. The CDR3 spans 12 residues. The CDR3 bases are TGTGCCAGCAGCTATAGTTCAGGTGAAGCTTTCTTT. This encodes CASSYSSGEAFF.

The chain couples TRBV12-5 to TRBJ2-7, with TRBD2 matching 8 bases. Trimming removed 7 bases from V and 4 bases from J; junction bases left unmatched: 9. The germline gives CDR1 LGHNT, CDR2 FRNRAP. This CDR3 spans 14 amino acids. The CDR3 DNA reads TGTGCTAGTGCCCCCGGGACTAGGGGGTACGAGCAGTACTTC. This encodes CASAPGTRGYEQYF.

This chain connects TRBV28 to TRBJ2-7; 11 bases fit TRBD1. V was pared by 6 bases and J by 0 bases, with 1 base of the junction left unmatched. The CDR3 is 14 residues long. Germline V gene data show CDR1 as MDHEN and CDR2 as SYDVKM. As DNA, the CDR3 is TGTGCCAGCAGGGGACAGGGGGACTCCTACGAGCAGTACTTC. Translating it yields CASRGQGDSYEQYF. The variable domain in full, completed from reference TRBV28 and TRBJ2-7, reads DVKVTQSSRYLVKRTGEKVFLECVQDMDHENMFWYRQDPGLGLRLIYFSYDVKMKEKGDIPEGYSVSREKKERFSLILESASTNQTSMYLCASRGQGDSYEQYFGPGTRLTVT.

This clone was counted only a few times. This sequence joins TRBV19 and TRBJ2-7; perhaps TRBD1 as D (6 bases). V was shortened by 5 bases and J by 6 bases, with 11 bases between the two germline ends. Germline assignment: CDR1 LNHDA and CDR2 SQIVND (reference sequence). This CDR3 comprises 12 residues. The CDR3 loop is CASSLQGSEQYF. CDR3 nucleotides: TGTGCCAGTAGTCTACAGGGCTCCGAGCAGTACTTC.

The CDR3 here is CATLADTDTQYF. CDR3 DNA sequence: TGCGCCACCCTAGCGGACACAGATACGCAGTATTTT. The gene calls are TRBV10-1 and TRBJ2-3; 7 bases map to TRBD2. V gave up 10 bases and J gave up 2 bases; unmatched junction bases: 3. From germline, CDR1 is WNHNN and CDR2 SYGVQD (reference sequence). CDR3 length: 12 residues.